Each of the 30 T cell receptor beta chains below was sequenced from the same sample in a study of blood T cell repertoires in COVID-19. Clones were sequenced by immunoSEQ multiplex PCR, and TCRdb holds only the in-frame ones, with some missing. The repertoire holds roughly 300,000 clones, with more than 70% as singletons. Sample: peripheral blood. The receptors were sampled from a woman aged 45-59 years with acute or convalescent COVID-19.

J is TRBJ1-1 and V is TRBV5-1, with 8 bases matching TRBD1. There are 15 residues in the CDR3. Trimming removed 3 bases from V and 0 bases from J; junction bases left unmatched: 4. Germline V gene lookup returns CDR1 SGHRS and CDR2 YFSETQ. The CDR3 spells CASSSTGVLNTEAFF. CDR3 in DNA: TGCGCCAGCAGCTCGACAGGGGTGTTGAACACTGAAGCTTTCTTT. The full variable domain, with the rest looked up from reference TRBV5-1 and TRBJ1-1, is KAGVTQTPRYLIKTRGQQVTLSCSPISGHRSVSWYQQTPGQGLQFLFEYFSETQRNKGNFPGRFSGRQFSNSRSEMNVSTLELGDSALYLCASSSTGVLNTEAFFGQGTRLTVV.

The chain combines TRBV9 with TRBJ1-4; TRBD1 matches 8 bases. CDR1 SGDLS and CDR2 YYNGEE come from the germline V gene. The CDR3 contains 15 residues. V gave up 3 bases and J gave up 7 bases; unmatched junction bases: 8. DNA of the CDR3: TGTGCCAGCAGCGCCTTCCAGGGGGCGGGTGAAAAACTGTTTTTT. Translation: CASSAFQGAGEKLFF.

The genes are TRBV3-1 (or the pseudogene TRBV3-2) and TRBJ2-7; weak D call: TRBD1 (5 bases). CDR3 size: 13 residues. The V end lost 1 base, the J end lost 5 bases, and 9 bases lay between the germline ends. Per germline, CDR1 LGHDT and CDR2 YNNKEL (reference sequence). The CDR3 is CASSQGQGDEQYF. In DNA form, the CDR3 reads TGTGCCAGCAGCCAAGGTCAGGGTGACGAGCAGTACTTC.

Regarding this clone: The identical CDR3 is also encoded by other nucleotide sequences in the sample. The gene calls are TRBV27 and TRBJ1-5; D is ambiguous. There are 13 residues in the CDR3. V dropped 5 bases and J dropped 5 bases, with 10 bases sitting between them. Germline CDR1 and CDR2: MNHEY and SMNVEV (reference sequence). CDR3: CASSDRGDQPQHF. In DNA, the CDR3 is TGTGCCAGCAGTGATCGAGGTGATCAGCCCCAGCATTTT.

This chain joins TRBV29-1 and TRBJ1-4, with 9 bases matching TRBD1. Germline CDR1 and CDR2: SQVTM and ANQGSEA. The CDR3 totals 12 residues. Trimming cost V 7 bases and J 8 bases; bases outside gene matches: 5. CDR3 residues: CSGGQGGEKLFF. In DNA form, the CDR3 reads TGCAGCGGGGGACAGGGTGGGGAAAAACTGTTTTTT.

The CDR3 sequence is CASSYGQGAPGANVLTF. The CDR3 bases are TGCGCCAGCAGCTACGGACAGGGGGCGCCTGGGGCCAACGTCCTGACTTTC. The chain carries TRBV5-1 and TRBJ2-6; 11 bases agree with TRBD1. Germline CDR1 and CDR2: SGHRS and YFSETQ. After removal of 3 bases from V and 2 bases from J, the junction contained 4 bases not matched to a gene. This CDR3 spans 17 amino acids.

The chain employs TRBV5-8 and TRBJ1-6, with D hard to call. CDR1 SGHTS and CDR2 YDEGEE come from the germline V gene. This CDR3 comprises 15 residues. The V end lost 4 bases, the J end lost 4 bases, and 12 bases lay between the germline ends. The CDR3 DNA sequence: TGTGCCAGCAGCGTTGAGGTGTCGTATAATTCACCCCTCCACTTT. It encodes CASSVEVSYNSPLHF. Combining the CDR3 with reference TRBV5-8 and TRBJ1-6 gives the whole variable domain EAGVTQSPTHLIKTRGQQATLRCSPISGHTSVYWYQQALGLGLQFLLWYDEGEERNRGNFPPRFSGRQFPNYSSELNVNALELEDSALYLCASSVEVSYNSPLHFGNGTRLTVT.

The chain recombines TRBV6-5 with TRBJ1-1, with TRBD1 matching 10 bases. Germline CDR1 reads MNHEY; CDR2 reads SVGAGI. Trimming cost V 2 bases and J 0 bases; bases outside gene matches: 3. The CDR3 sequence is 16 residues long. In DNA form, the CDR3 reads TGTGCCAGCAGTTACAGGGGACAGGGGTTGAACACTGAAGCTTTCTTT. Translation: CASSYRGQGLNTEAFF.

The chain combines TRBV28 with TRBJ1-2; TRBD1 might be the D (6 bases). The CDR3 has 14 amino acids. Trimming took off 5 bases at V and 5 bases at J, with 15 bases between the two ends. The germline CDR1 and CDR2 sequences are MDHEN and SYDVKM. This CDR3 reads CASSTFDRIYGYTF. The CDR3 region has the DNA TGTGCCAGCAGTACCTTTGACAGGATATATGGCTACACCTTC.

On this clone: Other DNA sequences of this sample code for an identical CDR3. The chain's CDR3 is CASSYGGQGNQPQHF. The CDR3, as DNA: TGTGCCAGCAGTTACGGCGGACAGGGGAATCAGCCCCAGCATTTT. V gene TRBV6-5 combines with J gene TRBJ1-5, with 9 bases aligning to TRBD1. The CDR3 covers 15 residues. With V trimmed by 2 bases and J by 4 bases, 3 bases remained unmatched. Germline-derived CDR1 and CDR2 are MNHEY and SVGAGI.

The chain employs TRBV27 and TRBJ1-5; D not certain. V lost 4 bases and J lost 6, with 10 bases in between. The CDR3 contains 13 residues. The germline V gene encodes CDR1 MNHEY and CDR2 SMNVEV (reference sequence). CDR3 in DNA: TGTGCCAGCAGTTCCCATAGCCGTCAGCCCCAGCATTTT. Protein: CASSSHSRQPQHF.

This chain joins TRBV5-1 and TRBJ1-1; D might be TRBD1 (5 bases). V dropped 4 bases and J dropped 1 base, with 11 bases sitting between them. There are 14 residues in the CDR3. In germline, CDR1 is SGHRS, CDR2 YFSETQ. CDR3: CASSGGDRNTEAFF. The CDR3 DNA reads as TGCGCCAGCAGCGGGGGGGACCGGAACACTGAAGCTTTCTTT.

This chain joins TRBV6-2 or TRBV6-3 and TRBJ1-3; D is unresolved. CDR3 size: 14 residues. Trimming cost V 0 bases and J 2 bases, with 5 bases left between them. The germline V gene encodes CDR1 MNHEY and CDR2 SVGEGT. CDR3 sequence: CASSYSSPGNTIYF. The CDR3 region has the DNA TGTGCCAGCAGTTACTCGAGTCCTGGAAACACCATATATTTT.

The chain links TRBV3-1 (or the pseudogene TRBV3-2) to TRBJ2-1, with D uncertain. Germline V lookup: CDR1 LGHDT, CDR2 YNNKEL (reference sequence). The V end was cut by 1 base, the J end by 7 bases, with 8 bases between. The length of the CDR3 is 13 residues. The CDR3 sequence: CASSQVVGNEQFF. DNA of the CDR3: TGTGCCAGCAGCCAAGTCGTCGGGAATGAGCAGTTCTTC.

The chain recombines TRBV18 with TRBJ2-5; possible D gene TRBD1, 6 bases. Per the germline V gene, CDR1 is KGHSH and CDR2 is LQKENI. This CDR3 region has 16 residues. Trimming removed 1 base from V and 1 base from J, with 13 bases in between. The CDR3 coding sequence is TGTGCCAGCTCACCACTTCGGGACATTCCCCAAGAGACCCAGTACTTC. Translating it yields CASSPLRDIPQETQYF.

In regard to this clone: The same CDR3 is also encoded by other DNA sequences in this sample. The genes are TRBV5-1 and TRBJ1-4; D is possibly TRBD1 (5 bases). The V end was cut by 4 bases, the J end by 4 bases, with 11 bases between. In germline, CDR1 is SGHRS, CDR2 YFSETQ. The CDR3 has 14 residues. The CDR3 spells CASSPDRSNEKLFF. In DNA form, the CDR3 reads TGCGCCAGCAGCCCCGACAGAAGTAATGAAAAACTGTTTTTT.

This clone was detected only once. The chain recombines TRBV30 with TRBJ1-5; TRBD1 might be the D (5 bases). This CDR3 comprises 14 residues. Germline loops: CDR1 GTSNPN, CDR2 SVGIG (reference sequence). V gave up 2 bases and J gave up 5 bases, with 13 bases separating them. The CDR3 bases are TGTGCCTGGAGTTTTTCCCGGGGGGATCAGCCCCAGCATTTT. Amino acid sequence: CAWSFSRGDQPQHF. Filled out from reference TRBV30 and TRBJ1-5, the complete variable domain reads SQTIHQWPATLVQPVGSPLSLECTVEGTSNPNLYWYRQAAGRGLQLLFYSVGIGQISSEVPQNLSASRPQDRQFILSSKKLLLSDSGFYLCAWSFSRGDQPQHFGDGTRLSIL.

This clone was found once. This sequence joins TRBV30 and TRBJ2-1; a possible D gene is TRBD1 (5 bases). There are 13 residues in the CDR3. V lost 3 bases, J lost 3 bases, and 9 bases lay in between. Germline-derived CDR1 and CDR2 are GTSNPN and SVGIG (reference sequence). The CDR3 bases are TGTGCCTGGAGGTACGGACACTACAATGAGCAGTTCTTC. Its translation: CAWRYGHYNEQFF.

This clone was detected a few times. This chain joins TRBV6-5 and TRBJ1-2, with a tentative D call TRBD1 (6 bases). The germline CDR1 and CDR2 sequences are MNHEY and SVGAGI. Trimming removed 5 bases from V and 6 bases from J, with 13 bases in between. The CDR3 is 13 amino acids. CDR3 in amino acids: CASSPRSGDGYTF. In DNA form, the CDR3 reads TGTGCCAGCAGTCCCCGTTCAGGGGATGGCTACACCTTC.

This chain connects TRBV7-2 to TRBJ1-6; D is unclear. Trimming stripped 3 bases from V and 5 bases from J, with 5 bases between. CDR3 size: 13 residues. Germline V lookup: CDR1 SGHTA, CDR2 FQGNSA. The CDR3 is CASSFTDNSPLHF. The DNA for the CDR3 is TGTGCCAGCAGCTTCACGGATAATTCACCCCTCCACTTT. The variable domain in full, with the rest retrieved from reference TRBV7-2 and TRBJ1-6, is GAGVSQSPSNKVTEKGKDVELRCDPISGHTALYWYRQSLGQGLEFLIYFQGNSAPDKSGLPSDRFSAERTGGSVSTLTIQRTQQEDSAVYLCASSFTDNSPLHFGNGTRLTVT.

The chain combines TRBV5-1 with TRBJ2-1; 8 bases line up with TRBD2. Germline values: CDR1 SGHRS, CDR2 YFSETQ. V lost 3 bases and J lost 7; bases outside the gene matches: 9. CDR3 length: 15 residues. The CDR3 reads CASSSLAGLDNEQFF. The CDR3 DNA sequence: TGCGCCAGCAGCTCCTTAGCGGGACTCGATAATGAGCAGTTCTTC.

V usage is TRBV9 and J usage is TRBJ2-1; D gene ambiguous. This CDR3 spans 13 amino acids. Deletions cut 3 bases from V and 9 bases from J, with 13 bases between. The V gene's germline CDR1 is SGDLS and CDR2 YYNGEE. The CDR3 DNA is TGTGCCAGCAGCGGCGTGTTTTCAGGTGAGCAGTTCTTC. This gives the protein CASSGVFSGEQFF.

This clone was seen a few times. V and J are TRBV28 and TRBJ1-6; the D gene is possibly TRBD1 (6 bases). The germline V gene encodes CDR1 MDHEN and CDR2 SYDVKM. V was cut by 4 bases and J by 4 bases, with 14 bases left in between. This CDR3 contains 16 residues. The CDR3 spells CASSSPDGQYNSPLHF. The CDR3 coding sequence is TGTGCCAGCAGTTCACCTGACGGACAGTATAATTCACCCCTCCACTTT.

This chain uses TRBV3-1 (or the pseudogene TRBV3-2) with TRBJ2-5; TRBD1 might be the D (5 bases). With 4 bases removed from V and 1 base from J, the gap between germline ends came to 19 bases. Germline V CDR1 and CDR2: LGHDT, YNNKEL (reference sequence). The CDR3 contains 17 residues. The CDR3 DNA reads TGTGCCAGCAGCCCTCAGGGATTGGGATTGGGCCAAGAGACCCAGTACTTC. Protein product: CASSPQGLGLGQETQYF.

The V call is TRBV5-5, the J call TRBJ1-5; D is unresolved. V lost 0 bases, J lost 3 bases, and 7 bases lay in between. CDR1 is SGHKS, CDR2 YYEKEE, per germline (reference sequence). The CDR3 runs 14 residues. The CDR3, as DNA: TGTGCCAGCAGCTTGGGCGGCCCCAATCAGCCCCAGCATTTT. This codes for CASSLGGPNQPQHF. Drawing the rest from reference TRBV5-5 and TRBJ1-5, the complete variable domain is DAGVTQSPTHLIKTRGQQVTLRCSPISGHKSVSWYQQVLGQGPQFIFQYYEKEERGRGNFPDRFSARQFPNYSSELNVNALLLGDSALYLCASSLGGPNQPQHFGDGTRLSIL.

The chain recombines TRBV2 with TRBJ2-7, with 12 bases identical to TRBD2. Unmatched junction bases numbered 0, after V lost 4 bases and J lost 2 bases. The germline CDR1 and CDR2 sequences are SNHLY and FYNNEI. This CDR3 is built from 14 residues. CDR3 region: CASSGLAGAYEQYV. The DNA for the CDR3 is TGTGCCAGCAGTGGACTAGCGGGGGCCTACGAGCAGTACGTC.

The CDR3 sequence: CASSHRLAGAQETQYF. CDR3 DNA sequence: TGTGCCAGCAGCCACCGACTAGCGGGAGCTCAAGAGACCCAGTACTTC. This chain joins TRBV7-9 and TRBJ2-5, with 12 bases matching TRBD2. J was trimmed by 2 bases and V by 5 bases; bases with no gene match: 6. Germline values: CDR1 SEHNR, CDR2 FQNEAQ (reference sequence). The CDR3 covers 16 residues.

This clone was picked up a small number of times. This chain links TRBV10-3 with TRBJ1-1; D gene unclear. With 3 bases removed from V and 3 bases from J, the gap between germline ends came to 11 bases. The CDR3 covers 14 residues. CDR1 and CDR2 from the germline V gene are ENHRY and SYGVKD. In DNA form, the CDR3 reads TGTGCCATCAGTGACACTCCGCAGGACACTGAAGCTTTCTTT. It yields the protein CAISDTPQDTEAFF.

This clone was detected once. The CDR3 DNA reads TGTGCCAGCTCACCCCTGACTAGAGAGGAGGTAATGTCGCAGTTCTTC. Translating gives CASSPLTREEVMSQFF. The chain combines TRBV18 with TRBJ2-1; a possible D gene is TRBD2 (6 bases). Trimming shortened V by 3 bases and J by 12 bases, and 24 bases separated the two germline ends. The CDR3 has 16 amino acids. Germline loops: CDR1 KGHSH, CDR2 LQKENI.

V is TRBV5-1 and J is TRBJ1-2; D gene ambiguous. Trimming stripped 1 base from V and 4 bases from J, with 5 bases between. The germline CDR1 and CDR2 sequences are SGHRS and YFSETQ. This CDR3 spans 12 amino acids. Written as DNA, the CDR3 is TGCGCCAGCAGCTTGATCGTCTATGGCTACACCTTC. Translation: CASSLIVYGYTF.